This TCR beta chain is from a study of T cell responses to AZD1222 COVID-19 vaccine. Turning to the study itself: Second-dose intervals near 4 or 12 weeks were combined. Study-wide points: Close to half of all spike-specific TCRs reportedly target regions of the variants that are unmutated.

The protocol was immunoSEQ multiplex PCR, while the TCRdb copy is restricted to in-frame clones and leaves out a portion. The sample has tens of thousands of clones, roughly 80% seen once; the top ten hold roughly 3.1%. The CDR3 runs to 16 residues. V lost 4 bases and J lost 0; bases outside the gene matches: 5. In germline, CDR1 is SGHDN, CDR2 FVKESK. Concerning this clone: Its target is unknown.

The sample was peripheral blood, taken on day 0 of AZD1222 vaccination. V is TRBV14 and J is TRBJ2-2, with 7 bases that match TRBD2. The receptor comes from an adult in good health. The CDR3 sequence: CASSRLAGANTGELFF. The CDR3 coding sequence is TGTGCCAGCAGCCGTTTAGCGGGCGCGAACACCGGGGAGCTGTTTTTT.